The clone carrying this T cell receptor beta chain has a single count. What it binds is not known. V lost 3 bases, J lost 2 bases, and 18 bases lay in between. The CDR3 runs to 17 residues. Germline V gene sequence: CDR1 SGHRS, CDR2 YFSETQ. The record originates from a study of cytomegalovirus exposure and HLA in healthy donors. Study context: Around 77% of some 390 genotyped donors fell in the Caucasian-associated ancestry cluster.

Study-wide results and caveats: Later analysis identified around 15,000 TCR beta sequences associated with HLA alleles, using a false discovery rate threshold of 0.05. On later analysis, the bulk of CMV-associated TCR beta chains appeared to be HLA-restricted. The investigators catalogued 150 or so TCR beta chains as cytomegalovirus-associated.

PCR primers comprised 60 Vbeta and 13 Jbeta primers. TCRdb's copy holds only in-frame clones and misses some; the assay was immunoSEQ multiplex PCR. The sample yields 160,000 or so clones, about 80% seen once. The sample comprised PBMCs. This clonotype was sampled from a woman between 45 and 60 years old in good health and CMV-seronegative. The chain uses TRBV5-1 and TRBJ1-3; D might be TRBD1 (5 bases). The CDR3 DNA follows: TGCGCCAGCAGCTACCAGGCGCCGGGGGGAACTGGAAACACCATATATTTT. Residues: CASSYQAPGGTGNTIYF. Full variable domain (missing parts from reference TRBV5-1 and TRBJ1-3): KAGVTQTPRYLIKTRGQQVTLSCSPISGHRSVSWYQQTPGQGLQFLFEYFSETQRNKGNFPGRFSGRQFSNSRSEMNVSTLELGDSALYLCASSYQAPGGTGNTIYFGEGSWLTVV.